This section outlines one T cell receptor beta chain sequence together with its context. At one of its ends the junction is not consistent with the germline gene, which may arise from a read error. The source of the sample is a study of tumor-infiltrating lymphocytes in primary liver carcinoma. Study-wide context: Tissue type made little difference to sample yields of roughly 3.65 to 7.5 million productive TCRbeta reads.

From roughly 500 ng total RNA, TCR beta cDNA was generated with a primer in the constant region. Libraries of TCR beta came from three nested multiplex PCR rounds with slightly modified ARM-PCR. TRBV1-TRBV30 forward and Cbeta reverse primers drove the first two roughly 10-cycle rounds. In TCRdb, the multiplex PCR reads were re-called with MiXCR into one record per CDR3 protein. This sample carries about 84,000 distinct CDR3 sequences, 55% to 85% of them seen once, and the ten largest clones take just under 20%. CDR3 length equals 16 residues. Germline values: CDR1 LGHNA, CDR2 YNFKEQ. Total RNA and DNA came together from approximately 20-30 mg of bulk tissue without cell sorting.

The sequence derives from a man aged 40-55 years with primary liver carcinoma and hepatitis B virus infection. The sample was liver tumor tissue from sampling region 1. The subset here: tumor region T1, superior pole. The gene calls are TRBV4-2 and TRBJ2-2, with D tentatively TRBD2 (5 bases). In nucleotides, the CDR3 is TGTGCCAGCAGCCAAACGCCGAACACTGGCACCGGGGATCTGTTTTTT. Amino acid sequence: CASSQTPNTGTGDLFF.